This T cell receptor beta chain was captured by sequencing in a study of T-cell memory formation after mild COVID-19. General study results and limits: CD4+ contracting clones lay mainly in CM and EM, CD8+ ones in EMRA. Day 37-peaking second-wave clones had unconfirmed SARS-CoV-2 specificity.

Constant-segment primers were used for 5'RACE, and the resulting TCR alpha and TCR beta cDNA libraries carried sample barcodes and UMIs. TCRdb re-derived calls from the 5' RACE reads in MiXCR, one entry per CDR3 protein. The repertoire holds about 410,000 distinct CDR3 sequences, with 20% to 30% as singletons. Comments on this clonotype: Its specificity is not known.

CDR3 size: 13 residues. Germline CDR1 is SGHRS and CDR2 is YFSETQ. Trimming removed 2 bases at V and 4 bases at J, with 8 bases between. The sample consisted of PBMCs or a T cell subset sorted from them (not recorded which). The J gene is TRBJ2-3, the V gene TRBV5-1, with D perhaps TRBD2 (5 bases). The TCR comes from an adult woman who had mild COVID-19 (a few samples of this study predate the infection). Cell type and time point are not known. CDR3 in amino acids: CASSFQEADTQYF. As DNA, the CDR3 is TGCGCCAGCAGCTTCCAGGAGGCAGATACGCAGTATTTT.